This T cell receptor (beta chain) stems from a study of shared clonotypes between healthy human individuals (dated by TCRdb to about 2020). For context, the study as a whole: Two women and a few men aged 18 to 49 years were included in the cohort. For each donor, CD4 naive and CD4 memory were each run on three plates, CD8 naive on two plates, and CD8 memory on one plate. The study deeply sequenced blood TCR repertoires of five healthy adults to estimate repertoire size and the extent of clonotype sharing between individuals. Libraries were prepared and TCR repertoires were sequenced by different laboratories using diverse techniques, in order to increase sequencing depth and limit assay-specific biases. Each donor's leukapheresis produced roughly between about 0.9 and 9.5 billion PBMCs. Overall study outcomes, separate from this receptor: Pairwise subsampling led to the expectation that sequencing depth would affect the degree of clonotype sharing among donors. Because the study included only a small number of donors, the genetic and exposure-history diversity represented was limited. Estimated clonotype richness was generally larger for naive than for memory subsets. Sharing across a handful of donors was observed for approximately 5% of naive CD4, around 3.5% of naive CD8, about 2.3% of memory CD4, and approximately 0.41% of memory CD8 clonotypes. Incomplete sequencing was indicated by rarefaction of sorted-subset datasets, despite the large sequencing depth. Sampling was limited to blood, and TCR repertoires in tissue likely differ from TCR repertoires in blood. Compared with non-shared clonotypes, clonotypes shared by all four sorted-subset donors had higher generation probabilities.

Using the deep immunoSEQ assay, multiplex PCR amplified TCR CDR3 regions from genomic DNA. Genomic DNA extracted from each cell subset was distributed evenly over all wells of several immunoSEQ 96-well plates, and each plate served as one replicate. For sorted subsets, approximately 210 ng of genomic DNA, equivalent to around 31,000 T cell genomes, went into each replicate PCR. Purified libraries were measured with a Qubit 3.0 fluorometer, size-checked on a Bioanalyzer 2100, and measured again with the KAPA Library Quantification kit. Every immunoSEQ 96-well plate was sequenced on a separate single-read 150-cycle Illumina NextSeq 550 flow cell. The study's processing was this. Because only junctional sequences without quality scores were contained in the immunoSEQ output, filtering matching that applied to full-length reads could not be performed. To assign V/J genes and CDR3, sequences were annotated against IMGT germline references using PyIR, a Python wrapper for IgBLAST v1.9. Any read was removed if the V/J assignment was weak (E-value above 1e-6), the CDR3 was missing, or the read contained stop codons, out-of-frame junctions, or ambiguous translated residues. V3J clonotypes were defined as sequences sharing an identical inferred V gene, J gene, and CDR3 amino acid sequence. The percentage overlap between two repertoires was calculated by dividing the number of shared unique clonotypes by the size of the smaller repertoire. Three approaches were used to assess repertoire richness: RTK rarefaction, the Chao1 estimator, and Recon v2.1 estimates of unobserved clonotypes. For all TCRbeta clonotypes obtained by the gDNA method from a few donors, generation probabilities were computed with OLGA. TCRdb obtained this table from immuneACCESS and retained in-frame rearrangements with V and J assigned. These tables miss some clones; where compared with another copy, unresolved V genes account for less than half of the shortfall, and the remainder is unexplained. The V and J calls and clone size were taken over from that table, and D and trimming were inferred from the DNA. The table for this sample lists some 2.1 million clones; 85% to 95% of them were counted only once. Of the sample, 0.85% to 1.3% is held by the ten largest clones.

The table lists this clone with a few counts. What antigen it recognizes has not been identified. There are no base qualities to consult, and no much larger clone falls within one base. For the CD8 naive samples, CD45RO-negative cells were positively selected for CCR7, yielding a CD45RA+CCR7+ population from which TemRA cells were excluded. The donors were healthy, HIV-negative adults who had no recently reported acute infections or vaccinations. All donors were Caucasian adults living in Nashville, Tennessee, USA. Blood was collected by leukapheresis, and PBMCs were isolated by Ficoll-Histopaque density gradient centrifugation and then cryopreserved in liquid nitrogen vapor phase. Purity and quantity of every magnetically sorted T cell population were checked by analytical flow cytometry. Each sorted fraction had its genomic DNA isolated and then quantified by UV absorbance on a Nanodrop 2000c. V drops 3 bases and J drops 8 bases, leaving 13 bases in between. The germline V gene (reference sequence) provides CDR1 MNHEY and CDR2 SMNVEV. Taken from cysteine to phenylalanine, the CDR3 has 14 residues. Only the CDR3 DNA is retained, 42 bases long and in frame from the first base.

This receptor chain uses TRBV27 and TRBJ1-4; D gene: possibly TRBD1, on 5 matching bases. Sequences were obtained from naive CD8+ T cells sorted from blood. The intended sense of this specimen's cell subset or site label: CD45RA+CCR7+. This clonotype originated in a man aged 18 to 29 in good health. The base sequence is TGTGCCAGCAGTTTTGTCAGGGTGGGCGAAAAACTGTTTTTT. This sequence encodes CASSFVRVGEKLFF. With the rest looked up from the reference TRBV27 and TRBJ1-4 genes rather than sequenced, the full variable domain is EAQVTQNPRYLITVTGKKLTVTCSQNMNHEYMSWYRQDPGLGLRQIYYSMNVEVTDKGDVPEGYKVSRKEKRNFPLILESPSPNQTSLYFCASSFVRVGEKLFFGSGTQLSVL.